This passage covers 24 T cell receptor beta chains from one sample sequenced in a study of cytomegalovirus exposure and HLA in healthy donors (dated by TCRdb to about 2017). Library prep was done by the immunoSEQ multiplex PCR assay. A mixture of 60 forward primers for TCR Vbeta segments and 13 reverse primers for TCR Jbeta segments was used in the multiplex PCR. In its TCRdb copy, this immuneACCESS table keeps in-frame sequences only and misses some clones. Where compared with another copy, unresolved V genes explain less than half of these, and the others have no known cause. This sample has around 90,000 clones in its table, and 62% of those were observed once. The ten largest clones add up to about 5% of the sample. The sample comprised PBMCs. The receptors derive from a woman younger than 45 in good health and CMV-seropositive.

This rearrangement joins TRBV13 to TRBJ1-6; perhaps TRBD1 as D (6 bases). The CDR3 has 14 residues. CDR1 is PRHDT and CDR2 is FYEKMQ in the germline V gene (reference sequence). V lost 6 bases, J lost 8 bases, and 14 bases lay in between. CDR3 region: CASSRGGFDSPLHF. CDR3 sequence (DNA): TGTGCCAGCAGTCGAGGGGGTTTTGATTCACCCCTCCACTTT.

Notes on this clone: Within the sample, other DNA sequences also encode this same CDR3. The rearrangement links TRBV2 to TRBJ1-3; D is undetermined. This CDR3 contains 14 residues. Trimming removed 5 bases at V and 0 bases at J, with 8 bases between. The germline gives CDR1 SNHLY, CDR2 FYNNEI. Written as DNA, the CDR3 is TGTGCCAGCAGTAGAGCGAGCTCTGGAAACACCATATATTTT. It encodes CASSRASSGNTIYF.

This clone was counted a few times. CDR3 coding DNA: TGTGCCAGCTCTCCTAATTCCATGAACACTGAAGCTTTCTTT. Encoded protein: CASSPNSMNTEAFF. The chain is built from TRBV18 and TRBJ1-1, with D hard to call. Trimming took off 6 bases at V and 0 bases at J, with 11 bases between the two ends. The CDR3 sequence is 14 residues long. Germline values: CDR1 KGHSH, CDR2 LQKENI.

This chain connects TRBV28 to TRBJ2-1, with D tentatively TRBD2 (7 bases). Germline assignment: CDR1 MDHEN and CDR2 SYDVKM. Trimming took 5 bases from V and 0 from J, leaving 14 bases between them. The CDR3 loop spans 16 amino acids. The CDR3 loop is CASSPQGRVSYNEQFF. The CDR3 nucleotides are TGTGCCAGCAGTCCGCAGGGGAGGGTCTCCTACAATGAGCAGTTCTTC.

This chain joins TRBV28 and TRBJ1-1; 7 positions match TRBD1. The V gene end was trimmed by 5 bases and the J gene end by 1 base; junction bases not matched to a gene: 7. This CDR3 is 15 amino acids long. Germline CDR1 MDHEN, CDR2 SYDVKM. CDR3 DNA: TGTGCCAGCAGTAATAGGGGGCTGGGGAACACTGAAGCTTTCTTT. Its translation: CASSNRGLGNTEAFF. The full variable domain, completed using reference TRBV28 and TRBJ1-1, is DVKVTQSSRYLVKRTGEKVFLECVQDMDHENMFWYRQDPGLGLRLIYFSYDVKMKEKGDIPEGYSVSREKKERFSLILESASTNQTSMYLCASSNRGLGNTEAFFGQGTRLTVV.

The V and J genes are TRBV11-2 and TRBJ1-2; TRBD1 agrees at 7 bases. This CDR3 region has 16 residues. Germline CDR1 and CDR2: SGHAT and FQNNGV. V lost 6 bases to trimming and J lost 4 bases; unmatched junction nucleotides: 14. CDR3 in amino acids: CASSTGPLEGAYGYTF. In nucleotides, the CDR3 is TGTGCCAGCAGTACGGGACCCCTTGAGGGGGCCTATGGCTACACCTTC. Variable domain in full (rest from reference TRBV11-2 and TRBJ1-2): EAGVAQSPRYKIIEKRQSVAFWCNPISGHATLYWYQQILGQGPKLLIQFQNNGVVDDSQLPKDRFSAERLKGVDSTLKIQPAKLEDSAVYLCASSTGPLEGAYGYTFGSGTRLTVV.

The rearrangement uses TRBV5-4 and TRBJ2-7, with D uncertain. From germline, CDR1 is SGHNT and CDR2 YYREEE (reference sequence). The ends were cut back, 4 bases at V and 1 base at J, with 21 bases in the middle. The CDR3 consists of 17 residues. The CDR3 sequence is CASSPVRSGLSSYEQYF. The DNA of the CDR3 is TGTGCCAGCAGCCCCGTAAGGAGTGGCCTTTCGTCCTACGAGCAGTACTTC.

The V and J genes are TRBV12-5 and TRBJ1-6; perhaps TRBD1 as D (6 bases). Per germline, CDR1 LGHNT and CDR2 FRNRAP. This CDR3 has 15 amino acids. V was pared by 0 bases and J by 4 bases, with 7 bases between. In nucleotides, the CDR3 is TGTGCTAGTGGTTTGGTACAGGGTTATAATTCACCCCTCCACTTT. Residues: CASGLVQGYNSPLHF.

This clone was picked up a small number of times. The chain is built from TRBV4-1 and TRBJ2-5, with TRBD2 matching 7 bases. V gave up 4 bases and J gave up 5 bases; unmatched junction bases: 13. Per the germline V gene, CDR1 is MGHRA and CDR2 is YSYEKL. The CDR3 runs 16 residues. CDR3 protein: CASSPLGGAGRETQYF. The CDR3 DNA reads as TGCGCCAGCAGCCCCTTGGGAGGAGCGGGGAGGGAGACCCAGTACTTC.

J is TRBJ2-5 and V is TRBV5-6; D uncertain. This CDR3 has 16 amino acids. The germline V gene encodes CDR1 SGHDT and CDR2 YYEEEE. Trimming left V 5 bases short and J 1 base short, with 18 bases between. The CDR3 protein is CASSSPTKARQETQYF. CDR3 bases: TGTGCCAGCAGTTCCCCCACTAAGGCCCGCCAAGAGACCCAGTACTTC.

The rearrangement joins TRBV5-6 to TRBJ1-6; no definite D call. The CDR3 is 15 amino acids. Germline V CDR1 and CDR2: SGHDT, YYEEEE. V was cut by 1 base and J by 5 bases, with 10 bases left in between. The CDR3 DNA reads as TGTGCCAGCAGCTTGTTTGCGGTTGATAATTCACCCCTCCACTTT. Its translation is CASSLFAVDNSPLHF.

The chain links TRBV10-1 to TRBJ1-1; the D is unclear. V lost 7 bases and J 2 bases, leaving 17 bases between the germline ends. The CDR3 is 15 residues long. The germline CDR1 and CDR2 sequences are WNHNN and SYGVQD (reference sequence). CDR3 sequence reads: CASNTAAELNTEAFF. DNA of the CDR3: TGCGCCAGCAATACCGCAGCGGAACTTAACACTGAAGCTTTCTTT.

The rearrangement joins TRBV25-1 to TRBJ1-3; weak D call: TRBD1 (5 bases). Trimming took off 5 bases at V and 3 bases at J, with 17 bases between the two ends. The germline V gene has CDR1 MGHDK and CDR2 SYGVNS. This CDR3 is built from 16 residues. The CDR3: CASSQRVPGNGNTIYF. CDR3 DNA sequence: TGTGCCAGCAGTCAAAGGGTTCCAGGGAATGGAAACACCATATATTTT.

The chain carries TRBV28 and TRBJ2-1, with a weak D call TRBD2 (6 bases). Trimming cost V 3 bases and J 6 bases, with 27 bases left between them. CDR1 is MDHEN and CDR2 is SYDVKM in the germline V gene. CDR3 length: 19 residues. The CDR3 DNA reads TGTGCCAGCAGTTTCGCTGGGAGAATTGTGGCTCCCGGGGGCAATGAGCAGTTCTTC. Translation: CASSFAGRIVAPGGNEQFF.

The table lists this clone with a few counts. The rearrangement links TRBV5-5 to TRBJ2-1, with TRBD1 identical over 7 bases. The CDR3 has 15 residues. Unmatched junction bases numbered 10, after V lost 4 bases and J lost 6 bases. Germline assignment: CDR1 SGHKS and CDR2 YYEKEE (reference sequence). The CDR3 region is CASSPQGLLANEQFF. For the CDR3, the DNA is TGTGCCAGCAGCCCACAGGGGCTCTTGGCCAATGAGCAGTTCTTC.

This clone was counted only a few times. The V gene is TRBV19, the J gene TRBJ2-5; TRBD2 is a possible D gene (5 bases). The CDR3 sequence is 13 residues long. Germline lookup yields CDR1 LNHDA and CDR2 SQIVND (reference sequence). The ends were cut back, 3 bases at V and 6 bases at J, with 11 bases in the middle. DNA for the CDR3: TGTGCCAGTAGTATCGGGCTAGCAAAGACCCAGTACTTC. This translates into CASSIGLAKTQYF.

The V gene is TRBV19, the J gene TRBJ1-5; D is unresolved. This CDR3 contains 14 residues. CDR1 and CDR2 (germline): LNHDA, SQIVND (reference sequence). Trimming stripped 8 bases from V and 1 base from J, with 12 bases between. The CDR3 here is CASRSGASNQPQHF. CDR3 DNA sequence: TGTGCCAGTCGGTCGGGAGCCAGCAATCAGCCCCAGCATTTT.

The V and J genes are TRBV19 and TRBJ1-4; TRBD1 matches at 8 bases. The CDR3 sequence is 13 residues long. V lost 4 bases and J lost 8; bases outside the gene matches: 3. The germline CDR1 and CDR2 sequences are LNHDA and SQIVND (reference sequence). Written as DNA, the CDR3 is TGTGCCAGTAGTAGAGACAGGGGCGAAAAACTGTTTTTT. It codes for CASSRDRGEKLFF.

The chain links TRBV1 to TRBJ2-5; the table assigns TRBD2, which was not confirmed against the DNA. TRBV1 is a listed pseudogene. The CDR3 length is 16 residues. DNA for the CDR3: TGCACCAGCAGCCAAGGTTGCGGGGGAGCTCAAGAGACCCAGTACTTC. Encoded protein: CTSSQGCGGAQETQYF.

The genes are TRBV29-1 and TRBJ2-1; possible D gene TRBD1, 5 bases. Germline CDR1 SQVTM, CDR2 ANQGSEA. The CDR3 is made up of 14 amino acids. Trimming removed 3 bases at V and 7 bases at J, with 16 bases between. CDR3 residues: CSVDRSQGGNEQFF. In DNA form, the CDR3 reads TGCAGCGTTGACCGTTCGCAGGGTGGGAATGAGCAGTTCTTC.

CDR3 sequence: CASSERGGYTF. The CDR3 DNA follows: TGTGCCAGTAGTGAAAGGGGTGGCTACACCTTC. The V gene is TRBV19, the J gene TRBJ1-2, with D possibly being TRBD1 (5 bases). This CDR3 has 11 amino acids. Trimming took off 5 bases at V and 7 bases at J, with 8 bases between the two ends. Germline V gene sequence: CDR1 LNHDA, CDR2 SQIVND (reference sequence).

The chain employs TRBV6-5 and TRBJ2-1; D gene ambiguous. V was trimmed by 5 bases and J by 4 bases, leaving 3 bases between them. The CDR3 has 11 residues. The germline gives CDR1 MNHEY, CDR2 SVGAGI. The CDR3, as DNA: TGTGCCAGCAGTACATACAATGAGCAGTTCTTC. Its translation: CASSTYNEQFF.

V gene TRBV2 combines with J gene TRBJ2-7; weak D call: TRBD1 (6 bases). V lost 6 bases and J 0 bases, leaving 12 bases between the germline ends. Germline CDR1 reads SNHLY; CDR2 reads FYNNEI. The CDR3 is 14 amino acids. The CDR3 bases are TGTGCCAGCAGACAGGGCGGATACTCCTACGAGCAGTACTTC. It specifies CASRQGGYSYEQYF.

V and J are TRBV25-1 and TRBJ1-3; D uncertain. CDR1 is MGHDK, CDR2 SYGVNS, per germline. V lost 10 bases and J 1 base, leaving 11 bases between the germline ends. The CDR3 length is 13 residues. The CDR3: CATKEFSGNTIYF. CDR3 bases: TGTGCCACGAAAGAGTTTTCTGGAAACACCATATATTTT.